This entry concerns a single TCR beta chain. What it binds is not known. This CDR3 spans 15 amino acids. Germline V CDR1 and CDR2: MNHEY, SVGAGI. Trimming shortened V by 2 bases and J by 6 bases, and 16 bases separated the two germline ends. Amplification used 60 Vbeta primers and 13 Jbeta primers. Here immunoSEQ multiplex PCR was the method, and the copy in TCRdb shows in-frame clones only, minus some. With roughly 50,000 clones in the sample, the ten largest clones hold around 2.3%. The record originates from a study of cytomegalovirus exposure and HLA in healthy donors. Overall study results and limits: A later analysis, which compared TCR beta chains of equal frequency, found the HLA-associated ones more clonally expanded. Follow-up analysis seemed to connect common viral pathogens with several of the most significant clusters identified. Later findings reportedly placed an Asian-associated ancestry cluster below the approximately 630-donor mean for N-insertions. V- and J-gene trimming in TCR beta was tied to a missense DCLRE1C variant by an analysis performed later.

The sequenced sample was PBMCs. The clonotype comes from a female donor in good health and CMV-seronegative. The rearrangement uses TRBV6-5 and TRBJ1-2; TRBD1 might be the D (5 bases). CDR3 loop: CASSYGHPGLDGYTF. In DNA, the CDR3 is TGTGCCAGCAGTTACGGACACCCTGGTCTTGATGGCTACACCTTC.